The present T cell receptor beta chain was sequenced within a study of T cell changes during pregnancy in multiple sclerosis. The V segment lost 6 bases and the J segment 7 bases; nucleotides outside the gene matches: 4. This CDR3 is built from 13 residues. In germline, CDR1 is SNHLY, CDR2 FYNNEI. Sequencing was performed with immunoSEQ multiplex PCR; in TCRdb, only in-frame clones are kept and a portion is missing. The sample yields about 93,000 clones, 80% to 95% seen once. The TCR sequence derives from a female donor with multiple sclerosis, enrolled in a pregnancy study. The chain combines TRBV2 with TRBJ1-4, with 8 nucleotides matching TRBD1. The sequences come from peripheral blood, collected after pregnancy. DNA for the CDR3: TGTGCCAGCAGCGACAGGGGACGTGAAAAACTGTTTTTT. As protein: CASSDRGREKLFF.